What follows are 32 T cell receptor beta chains derived from one specimen sequenced in a study of beta chain features in type 1 diabetes (dated by TCRdb to the late 2010s). The library was built by means of the immunoSEQ multiplex PCR assay. All of the isolated RNA was reverse transcribed with the High Capacity cDNA Reverse Transcription Kit, so expressed TCRB transcripts were sequenced. TCRdb obtained this table from immuneACCESS and retained in-frame rearrangements with V and J assigned. These tables miss some clones; where compared with another copy, unresolved V genes account for less than half of the shortfall, and the remainder is unexplained. The sample includes hundreds of thousands of clones, with roughly 31% observed a single time. Of the sample, roughly 0.066% falls within the top ten clones. Sequenced sample: naive CD4+ T cells from blood. The sample's cell subset or site, from its label and the paper: true naive CD4+ T cells. The origin of the receptors is a man between 18 and 35 years old in good health.

The CDR3 loop is CASSVDARTLSHEQFF. The CDR3 region has the DNA TGTGCCAGCAGCGTAGATGCCAGGACCCTTAGCCATGAGCAGTTCTTC. This sequence joins TRBV9 and TRBJ2-1; D call uncertain. There are 16 residues in the CDR3. Germline V gives CDR1 SGDLS, CDR2 YYNGEE. The V and J ends lost 0 bases and 8 bases respectively, with 18 bases between them.

V gene TRBV7-9 combines with J gene TRBJ1-1; D gene unclear. CDR3 length: 12 residues. Trimming left V 4 bases short and J 11 bases short, with 14 bases between. Germline CDR1 SEHNR, CDR2 FQNEAQ (reference sequence). The chain's CDR3 is CASSSVDIGAFF. DNA for the CDR3: TGTGCCAGCAGCTCAGTCGACATCGGGGCTTTCTTT. Looking up the rest from reference TRBV7-9 and TRBJ1-1 gives the full variable domain: DTGVSQNPRHKITKRGQNVTFRCDPISEHNRLYWYRQTLGQGPEFLTYFQNEAQLEKSRLLSDRFSAERPKGSFSTLEIQRTEQGDSAMYLCASSSVDIGAFFGQGTRLTVV.

This chain links TRBV29-1 with TRBJ2-2, with 7 bases aligning to TRBD1. V lost 6 bases to trimming and J lost 10 bases; unmatched junction nucleotides: 14. Germline V CDR1 and CDR2: SQVTM, ANQGSEA. There are 14 residues in the CDR3. Here the CDR3 DNA reads TGCAGCGTCGACATCCAGGGACAGAAGAAGGAGCTGTTTTTT. Its protein is CSVDIQGQKKELFF.

This clone was seen a single time. V usage is TRBV6-5 and J usage is TRBJ2-3, with TRBD2 matching over 9 bases. The CDR3 has 15 amino acids. Germline CDR1 is MNHEY and CDR2 is SVGAGI. V was clipped by 2 bases and J by 5 bases; unmatched bases: 5. The chain's CDR3 is CASSYGGRAGDTQYF. CDR3 coding DNA: TGTGCCAGCAGTTACGGCGGGAGGGCGGGAGATACGCAGTATTTT.

The chain recombines TRBV7-2 with TRBJ2-1, with a weak D call TRBD1 (6 bases). Trimming took off 5 bases at V and 4 bases at J, with 12 bases between the two ends. The V gene's germline CDR1 is SGHTA and CDR2 FQGNSA. The CDR3 spans 14 residues. The CDR3 sequence: CASSPGHHYNEQFF. CDR3 in DNA: TGTGCCAGCAGCCCGGGACATCATTACAATGAGCAGTTCTTC.

This chain uses TRBV30 with TRBJ1-1; a possible D gene is TRBD1 (5 bases). The CDR3 is 12 amino acids. Germline assignment: CDR1 GTSNPN and CDR2 SVGIG (reference sequence). Trimming cost V 8 bases and J 1 base, with 11 bases left between them. This CDR3 is CAGGRSNTEAFF. The CDR3 DNA sequence: TGTGCCGGGGGACGGTCGAACACTGAAGCTTTCTTT.

This clone was seen a handful of times. Other nucleotide sequences in the sample specify the same CDR3. The V call is TRBV2, the J call TRBJ1-5; perhaps TRBD1 as D (6 bases). Trimming removed 6 bases at V and 7 bases at J, with 13 bases between. The CDR3 spans 13 residues. The germline gives CDR1 SNHLY, CDR2 FYNNEI. CDR3 nucleotide sequence: TGTGCCAGCAGACCAGGGGAAAGGCAGCCCCAGCATTTT. Its protein is CASRPGERQPQHF.

The J gene is TRBJ1-2, the V gene TRBV28; D is uncertain. CDR3 size: 11 residues. Germline V CDR1 and CDR2: MDHEN, SYDVKM. The ends were cut back, 11 bases at V and 2 bases at J, with 9 bases in the middle. CDR3 sequence: CAATQNYGYTF. CDR3 nucleotide sequence: TGTGCCGCCACACAGAACTATGGCTACACCTTC.

This clone was recorded a few times. The genes are TRBV25-1 and TRBJ2-5; D ambiguous. Trimming stripped 4 bases from V and 0 bases from J, with 3 bases between. Germline assignment: CDR1 MGHDK and CDR2 SYGVNS. The CDR3 covers 12 residues. Written as DNA, the CDR3 is TGTGCCAGCAGTGTAAACCAAGAGACCCAGTACTTC. This sequence encodes CASSVNQETQYF.

This clone appeared a few times. The rearrangement uses TRBV29-1 and TRBJ1-2; D possibly corresponds to TRBD1 (5 bases). Looked up from germline, CDR1 is SQVTM and CDR2 is ANQGSEA. CDR3 length equals 11 residues. Trimming stripped 6 bases from V and 3 bases from J, with 8 bases between. CDR3 protein: CSVSTDYGYTF. In nucleotides, the CDR3 is TGCAGCGTGTCGACAGACTATGGCTACACCTTC.

The V and J genes are TRBV5-1 and TRBJ2-5; TRBD1 matches at 10 bases. Unmatched junction bases numbered 5, after V lost 4 bases and J lost 5 bases. Germline values: CDR1 SGHRS, CDR2 YFSETQ. This CDR3 is 14 amino acids long. The DNA of the CDR3 is TGCGCCAGCAGCAAGGGGACAGGGGCTGAGACCCAGTACTTC. Its translation is CASSKGTGAETQYF.

This clone has a handful of counts. Distinct nucleotide sequences in the sample also encode this CDR3. V and J are TRBV7-2 and TRBJ2-7; D call uncertain. The length of the CDR3 is 14 residues. Trimming shortened V by 1 base and J by 3 bases, and 10 bases separated the two germline ends. The germline V gene encodes CDR1 SGHTA and CDR2 FQGNSA. The CDR3 DNA reads as TGTGCCAGCAGCTTAGGCGGTATCCTCTACGAGCAGTACTTC. It is translated as CASSLGGILYEQYF.

The rearrangement links TRBV11-1 to TRBJ1-1; TRBD1 aligns across 8 bases. Germline CDR1 and CDR2: SGHAT and FQDESV (reference sequence). With V trimmed by 5 bases and J by 5 bases, 16 bases remained unmatched. The CDR3 has 17 amino acids. CDR3 DNA: TGTGCCAGCAGCCTCCCCCGAAGCAGGGGGCGACATACTGAAGCTTTCTTT. It translates to CASSLPRSRGRHTEAFF.

The gene calls are TRBV5-6 and TRBJ2-5; 8 positions match TRBD2. Germline CDR1 reads SGHDT; CDR2 reads YYEEEE. V shed 0 bases, J shed 5 bases, and the junction held 0 bases outside the gene matches. The CDR3 has 13 amino acids. CDR3: CASSLASGETQYF. The CDR3, as DNA: TGTGCCAGCAGCTTGGCTAGCGGGGAGACCCAGTACTTC.

This clone was found a few times. The chain joins TRBV6-5 to TRBJ2-5, with D unresolved. The CDR3 has 16 residues. Trimming cost V 2 bases and J 5 bases, with 18 bases left between them. Germline lookup yields CDR1 MNHEY and CDR2 SVGAGI. The CDR3 DNA is TGTGCCAGCAGTTACGTCGGCCTTGGGCGTCAGGAGACCCAGTACTTC. It is translated as CASSYVGLGRQETQYF.

The sample holds a few counts of this clone. The V call is TRBV30, the J call TRBJ2-1, with D perhaps TRBD2 (6 bases). Trimming took 1 base from V and 10 from J, leaving 11 bases between them. Per germline, CDR1 GTSNPN and CDR2 SVGIG (reference sequence). The CDR3 covers 12 residues. This CDR3 is CAWSANGLEQFF. Here the CDR3 DNA reads TGTGCCTGGAGTGCAAACGGACTAGAGCAGTTCTTC.

This clone showed up just a few times. The DNA of the CDR3 is TGTGCCAGCAGCGGACGGGCGACCGGGGAGCTGTTTTTT. Protein: CASSGRATGELFF. V is TRBV6-5 and J is TRBJ2-2; no definite D call. CDR1 is MNHEY, CDR2 SVGAGI, per germline. The CDR3 consists of 13 residues. Trimming pared 6 bases from V and 5 bases from J, leaving 10 bases between.

V is TRBV11-3 and J is TRBJ2-1, with D unclear. From germline, CDR1 is SGHNT and CDR2 YENEEA. The CDR3 loop spans 13 amino acids. The V and J ends lost 2 bases and 2 bases respectively, with 4 bases between them. As DNA, the CDR3 is TGTGCCAGCAGCTTAACAGCCTACAATGAGCAGTTCTTC. Protein: CASSLTAYNEQFF.

The chain joins TRBV30 to TRBJ2-7, with 13 bases fitting TRBD2. The V and J ends lost 2 bases and 7 bases, in that order; junction bases with no gene match: 5. The CDR3 length is 14 residues. Germline CDR1 reads GTSNPN; CDR2 reads SVGIG (reference sequence). Here the CDR3 reads CAWSLGLAGVEQYF. CDR3 sequence (DNA): TGTGCCTGGAGTCTAGGACTAGCGGGAGTTGAGCAGTACTTC.

The chain carries TRBV9 and TRBJ1-5, with 7 bases fitting TRBD1. Germline V gives CDR1 SGDLS, CDR2 YYNGEE. The CDR3 totals 17 residues. J lost 0 bases, V lost 3 bases, and 9 bases had no gene match. The chain's CDR3 is CASSERDSWNSNQPQHF. Here the CDR3 DNA reads TGTGCCAGCAGCGAGAGGGACAGTTGGAATAGCAATCAGCCCCAGCATTTT.

The V gene is TRBV11-2, the J gene TRBJ2-7, with 11 bases fitting TRBD2. V lost 5 bases, J lost 2 bases, and 8 bases stayed unmatched. The germline gives CDR1 SGHAT, CDR2 FQNNGV. This CDR3 spans 16 amino acids. The CDR3 is CASSAVSGRAAYEQYF. CDR3 in DNA: TGTGCCAGCAGCGCTGTTAGCGGGAGGGCCGCCTACGAGCAGTACTTC. Full variable domain (remainder filled in from reference TRBV11-2 and TRBJ2-7): EAGVAQSPRYKIIEKRQSVAFWCNPISGHATLYWYQQILGQGPKLLIQFQNNGVVDDSQLPKDRFSAERLKGVDSTLKIQPAKLEDSAVYLCASSAVSGRAAYEQYFGPGTRLTVT.

The J gene is TRBJ2-7, the V gene TRBV7-2, with D unresolved. Per the germline V gene, CDR1 is SGHTA and CDR2 is FQGNSA. V gave up 1 base and J gave up 1 base, with 8 bases separating them. The CDR3 extends over 14 amino acids. CDR3 in DNA: TGTGCCAGCAGCTTAGATACGGCTTCCTACGAGCAGTACTTC. Translated, it gives CASSLDTASYEQYF.

This clone was observed a few times. Other DNA sequences within the sample encode an identical CDR3. The J gene is TRBJ2-1, the V gene TRBV30; D not resolved. Trimming left V 5 bases short and J 5 bases short, with 7 bases between. Germline CDR1 and CDR2: GTSNPN and SVGIG (reference sequence). The CDR3 has 11 residues. The CDR3 region is CAWSGNNEQFF. CDR3 nucleotide sequence: TGTGCCTGGTCTGGCAACAATGAGCAGTTCTTC.

The J gene is TRBJ1-5, the V gene TRBV28, with D possibly matching TRBD1 (5 bases). From germline, CDR1 is MDHEN and CDR2 SYDVKM. The CDR3 is made up of 14 amino acids. V lost 8 bases to trimming and J lost 7 bases, with 18 bases between them. CDR3 protein: CASVAEAGRQPQHF. The CDR3 DNA sequence: TGTGCCAGCGTCGCGGAGGCGGGACGGCAGCCCCAGCATTTT.

This clone was observed a handful of times. The rearrangement uses TRBV4-1 and TRBJ2-3, with TRBD2 identical over 8 bases. Germline CDR1 MGHRA, CDR2 YSYEKL. The CDR3 contains 15 residues. The V segment lost 1 base and the J segment 5 bases; nucleotides outside the gene matches: 5. The CDR3 loop is CASSQGSGSRDTQYF. The CDR3 DNA follows: TGCGCCAGCAGCCAAGGAAGCGGGAGTAGAGATACGCAGTATTTT.

There are a few counts of this clone. The rearrangement joins TRBV7-9 to TRBJ2-1; 9 nucleotides line up with TRBD1. The CDR3 is made up of 16 amino acids. The germline CDR1 and CDR2 sequences are SEHNR and FQNEAQ (reference sequence). Trimming took 5 bases from V and 4 from J; bases not matched to a gene: 9. The CDR3 is CASSPRLGQGYNEQFF. CDR3 nucleotides: TGTGCCAGCAGCCCGAGGCTAGGACAGGGGTACAATGAGCAGTTCTTC.

This clone was counted only a few times. The J gene is TRBJ2-3, the V gene TRBV28; 7 bases match TRBD2. Germline CDR1 reads MDHEN; CDR2 reads SYDVKM. V shed 5 bases, J shed 1 base, and the junction held 12 bases outside the gene matches. The CDR3 length is 17 residues. CDR3 protein: CASSPHRGRVGTDTQYF. CDR3 bases: TGTGCCAGCAGTCCCCATCGAGGGAGGGTGGGCACAGATACGCAGTATTTT.

V usage is TRBV15 and J usage is TRBJ2-5, with D perhaps TRBD1 (5 bases). CDR1 and CDR2 from the germline V gene are LNHNV and YYDKDF (reference sequence). The CDR3 is 13 amino acids. V was shortened by 2 bases and J by 2 bases, with 6 bases between the two germline ends. In DNA, the CDR3 is TGTGCCACCAGCAGAAGACAGCAAGAGACCCAGTACTTC. Translation gives CATSRRQQETQYF.

This clone was seen a few times. The genes are TRBV5-4 and TRBJ1-1; D is uncertain. V lost 3 bases and J lost 4, with 4 bases in between. Germline lookup yields CDR1 SGHNT and CDR2 YYREEE (reference sequence). This CDR3 spans 11 amino acids. The CDR3 coding sequence is TGTGCCAGCAGCTACGGCACTGAAGCTTTCTTT. This codes for CASSYGTEAFF.

The chain links TRBV15 to TRBJ2-5, with 10 bases matching TRBD2. CDR1 and CDR2 (germline): LNHNV, YYDKDF (reference sequence). Trimming removed 0 bases from V and 5 bases from J; junction bases left unmatched: 6. The CDR3 length is 16 residues. Here the CDR3 DNA reads TGTGCCACCAGCAGAGATCCGCCAGCGGGAGGGGAGACCCAGTACTTC. Its protein is CATSRDPPAGGETQYF.

The chain combines TRBV5-1 with TRBJ2-7, with 8 nucleotides matching TRBD2. The CDR3 runs to 15 residues. The ends lost 4 bases at V and 6 bases at J; junction bases unmatched: 12. CDR1 and CDR2 (germline): SGHRS, YFSETQ. The CDR3 coding sequence is TGCGCCAGCAGCCCTGTCGGACTAGCATTTGGCGAGCAGTACTTC. Translation: CASSPVGLAFGEQYF.

The CDR3 sequence is CASSYPKGPYNEQFF. Written as DNA, the CDR3 is TGTGCCAGCAGCTACCCCAAGGGACCCTACAATGAGCAGTTCTTC. This chain joins TRBV7-8 and TRBJ2-1; perhaps D is TRBD1 or TRBD2 (5 bases each). This CDR3 comprises 15 residues. The V gene's germline CDR1 is SGHVS and CDR2 FQNEAQ. V was shortened by 4 bases and J by 2 bases, with 12 bases between the two germline ends.